The 29 T cell receptor beta chains in this list originate from one sample, sequenced in a study of shared clonotypes between healthy human individuals. Libraries were prepared by immunoSEQ multiplex PCR; TCRdb keeps only in-frame clonotypes and omits some of them. The sample consists of about 2 million clones, roughly 94% of them appearing once. As defined, naive CD8 cells were CD45RO-negative and positively selected for CCR7, with terminally differentiated effector memory CD45RA+ cells excluded. The sample was naive CD8+ T cells sorted from blood. Receptors originate from a young man in good health.

Only a few counts were recorded for this clone. The chain links TRBV15 to TRBJ2-7; 7 nucleotides agree with TRBD1. This CDR3 has 14 amino acids. The germline V gene has CDR1 LNHNV and CDR2 YYDKDF (reference sequence). The ends lost 6 bases at V and 1 base at J; junction bases unmatched: 6. This chain's CDR3 is CATRPQGSSYEQYF. The DNA for the CDR3 is TGTGCCACCAGACCACAGGGGAGTTCCTACGAGCAGTACTTC.

Notes on this clone: The sample contains more than one DNA sequence encoding this CDR3. The V and J genes are TRBV9 and TRBJ2-2; tentative D call: TRBD2 (5 bases). The CDR3 length is 14 residues. V was trimmed by 1 base and J by 3 bases, leaving 7 bases between them. In germline, CDR1 is SGDLS, CDR2 YYNGEE. This CDR3 is CASSVSGYTGELFF. As DNA, the CDR3 is TGTGCCAGCAGCGTAAGCGGCTACACCGGGGAGCTGTTTTTT.

This sequence joins TRBV9 and TRBJ2-7, with D possibly matching TRBD1 (6 bases). Deletions cut 0 bases from V and 1 base from J, with 11 bases between. Germline V lookup: CDR1 SGDLS, CDR2 YYNGEE. This CDR3 region has 15 residues. CDR3 nucleotides: TGTGCCAGCAGCGTAGAGGCGACAGGTTCCTACGAGCAGTACTTC. It encodes CASSVEATGSYEQYF.

The chain couples TRBV7-9 to TRBJ2-7, with a tentative D call TRBD2 (5 bases). Germline V lookup: CDR1 SEHNR, CDR2 FQNEAQ (reference sequence). The CDR3 is 15 residues long. V lost 3 bases, J lost 6 bases, and 18 bases lay in between. The CDR3 here is CASSFEGRIRGEQYF. The CDR3 DNA sequence: TGTGCCAGCAGCTTCGAAGGACGAATTCGGGGCGAGCAGTACTTC.

The chain combines TRBV6-5 with TRBJ2-5; maybe TRBD2 (6 bases). This CDR3 region has 15 residues. Trimming removed 7 bases at V and 0 bases at J, with 15 bases between. Germline V CDR1 and CDR2: MNHEY, SVGAGI. This CDR3 is CASTAVGGNQETQYF. Here the CDR3 DNA reads TGTGCCAGCACCGCAGTTGGAGGGAACCAAGAGACCCAGTACTTC.

The genes are TRBV29-1 and TRBJ2-2; 8 positions match TRBD1. V was clipped by 3 bases and J by 4 bases; unmatched bases: 4. CDR1 is SQVTM, CDR2 ANQGSEA, per germline. The CDR3 contains 14 residues. CDR3 sequence reads: CSVEDRETTGELFF. The CDR3 region has the DNA TGCAGCGTTGAGGACAGGGAGACCACCGGGGAGCTGTTTTTT.

This chain links TRBV29-1 with TRBJ1-4, with TRBD1 matching 8 bases. CDR3 length: 14 amino acids. The V and J ends lost 5 bases and 2 bases, in that order; junction bases with no gene match: 4. Germline assignment: CDR1 SQVTM and CDR2 ANQGSEA. In DNA, the CDR3 is TGCAGCGTTTGTCGACAGGGGACTAATGAAAAACTGTTTTTT. Its translation is CSVCRQGTNEKLFF.

A note on this clone: In the same sample, other DNA sequences code for this CDR3. The gene calls are TRBV7-9 and TRBJ2-1; D possibly matches TRBD1 or TRBD2 (5 bases each). The CDR3 is 14 amino acids. Looked up from germline, CDR1 is SEHNR and CDR2 is FQNEAQ (reference sequence). The germline V and J ends were trimmed by 0 bases and 4 bases, with 7 bases remaining between them. CDR3 sequence reads: CASSLAGEYNEQFF. The DNA of the CDR3 is TGTGCCAGCAGCTTAGCGGGGGAGTACAATGAGCAGTTCTTC.

The gene calls are TRBV5-6 and TRBJ1-4; D is undetermined. From germline, CDR1 is SGHDT and CDR2 YYEEEE. V was cut by 4 bases and J by 4 bases, with 14 bases left in between. The CDR3 spans 15 residues. CDR3 amino acids: CASSIYLINNEKLFF. The CDR3 DNA sequence: TGTGCCAGCAGCATCTATTTGATTAATAATGAAAAACTGTTTTTT. The full variable domain, completed using reference TRBV5-6 and TRBJ1-4, is DAGVTQSPTHLIKTRGQQVTLRCSPKSGHDTVSWYQQALGQGPQFIFQYYEEEERQRGNFPDRFSGHQFPNYSSELNVNALLLGDSALYLCASSIYLINNEKLFFGSGTQLSVL.

As for this clone: The identical CDR3 is also encoded by other nucleotide sequences in the sample. The V call is TRBV4-3, the J call TRBJ2-2, with a weak D call TRBD2 (6 bases). CDR1 and CDR2 from the germline V gene are LGHNA and YSLEER. The CDR3 has 15 amino acids. V lost 1 base and J 5 bases, leaving 11 bases between the germline ends. The CDR3 DNA follows: TGCGCCAGCAGCCAAGGGCGGGAAGCTACCGGGGAGCTGTTTTTT. This gives the protein CASSQGREATGELFF.

As for this clone: This sequence may be a read error, since a much larger clone differs from it by one base. This chain links TRBV7-9 with TRBJ2-5; D remains ambiguous. The DNA end lines up better with TRBJ2-7; the J call may be wrong. The CDR3 runs 11 residues. Germline V gene lookup returns CDR1 SEHNR and CDR2 FQNEAQ (reference sequence). The CDR3 region has the DNA TGTGCCAGCAGCTTATCCTACGAGCAGTACTTC. Residues: CASSLSYEQYF.

V and J are TRBV10-2 and TRBJ2-1; D remains unclear. Trimming pared 4 bases from V and 5 bases from J, leaving 9 bases between. Germline CDR1 is WSHSY and CDR2 is SAAADI. The CDR3 is made up of 13 amino acids. DNA for the CDR3: TGCGCCAGCAGTGGTCCGCCTAACAATGAGCAGTTCTTC. Translated, it gives CASSGPPNNEQFF.

The chain is built from TRBV4-2 and TRBJ2-7, with TRBD2 identical over 11 bases. V trimming: 4 bases; J trimming: 3 bases; junction bases outside the gene matches: 2. The CDR3 has 14 amino acids. Per the germline V gene, CDR1 is LGHNA and CDR2 is YNFKEQ. The chain's CDR3 is CASSLGTSGYEQYF. Here the CDR3 DNA reads TGTGCCAGCAGCCTAGGGACTAGCGGCTACGAGCAGTACTTC.

The rearrangement joins TRBV25-1 to TRBJ2-5; either TRBD1 or TRBD2 may supply D (5 bases each). V was pared by 8 bases and J by 3 bases, with 22 bases between. The CDR3 loop spans 16 amino acids. Germline CDR1 reads MGHDK; CDR2 reads SYGVNS. In DNA form, the CDR3 reads TGTGCCAGCGGAGAAAAGGGCCAGAGGGGCGAAGAGACCCAGTACTTC. Residues: CASGEKGQRGEETQYF.

The count of this clone is one. This sequence joins TRBV4-2 and TRBJ2-7, with 9 bases aligning to TRBD2. V was pared by 1 base and J by 3 bases, with 4 bases of the junction left unmatched. Germline CDR1 is LGHNA and CDR2 is YNFKEQ. CDR3 length: 15 residues. This CDR3 reads CASSQGLAGNYEQYF. CDR3 sequence (DNA): TGTGCCAGCAGCCAAGGGCTAGCGGGGAACTACGAGCAGTACTTC.

About this clone itself: Other DNA sequences in the same sample also yield this CDR3. This chain uses TRBV5-1 with TRBJ2-1; D remains ambiguous. The CDR3 runs to 12 residues. Trimming took 0 bases from V and 8 from J, leaving 6 bases between them. The germline CDR1 and CDR2 sequences are SGHRS and YFSETQ. The CDR3 region is CASSLDWDEQFF. In nucleotides, the CDR3 is TGCGCCAGCAGCTTGGACTGGGATGAGCAGTTCTTC.

This clone showed up just once. The rearrangement links TRBV2 to TRBJ2-7, with 11 nucleotides matching TRBD2. J gave up 3 bases and V 1 base, and 11 bases lay outside the gene matches. Germline CDR1 SNHLY, CDR2 FYNNEI. There are 18 residues in the CDR3. CDR3 nucleotide sequence: TGTGCCAGCAGTGAAGGGGGGCTAGCGGGAGGCTTGAACTACGAGCAGTACTTC. Its translation: CASSEGGLAGGLNYEQYF.

This clone occurred once. The rearrangement links TRBV6-1 to TRBJ2-7, with 10 bases aligning to TRBD1. In germline, CDR1 is MNHNS, CDR2 SASEGT. V was pared by 6 bases and J by 4 bases, with 6 bases of the junction left unmatched. The CDR3 contains 14 residues. CDR3 region: CASRDGTGVYEQYF. CDR3 DNA: TGTGCCAGCAGGGACGGGACAGGGGTGTACGAGCAGTACTTC.

This chain joins TRBV6-5 and TRBJ2-3; 8 bases are a match to TRBD2. The length of the CDR3 is 15 residues. With V trimmed by 5 bases and J by 6 bases, 10 bases remained unmatched. Germline CDR1 is MNHEY and CDR2 is SVGAGI. For the CDR3, the DNA is TGTGCCAGCAGTATAGCGGGGCCCGCGTTCGATACGCAGTATTTT. Protein: CASSIAGPAFDTQYF.

This sequence joins TRBV27 and TRBJ2-7; 7 bases line up with TRBD1. CDR3 length: 16 amino acids. CDR1 and CDR2 (germline): MNHEY, SMNVEV (reference sequence). Trimming took 6 bases from V and 1 from J; bases not matched to a gene: 12. Here the CDR3 DNA reads TGTGCCAGCAGCCCTTCCAAGGGGGCTACATCCTACGAGCAGTACTTC. Encoded protein: CASSPSKGATSYEQYF.

This chain links TRBV30 with TRBJ1-5, with 8 bases lining up with TRBD1. The CDR3 length is 15 residues. Germline CDR1 GTSNPN, CDR2 SVGIG (reference sequence). With V trimmed by 2 bases and J by 2 bases, 5 bases remained unmatched. CDR3 region: CAWSRQGLGNQPQHF. The CDR3 bases are TGTGCCTGGAGTAGACAGGGGCTCGGCAATCAGCCCCAGCATTTT.

The rearrangement joins TRBV5-1 to TRBJ2-1, with a possible D match to TRBD2 (5 bases). This CDR3 comprises 15 residues. The germline V gene has CDR1 SGHRS and CDR2 YFSETQ. Trimming pared 1 base from V and 2 bases from J, leaving 10 bases between. CDR3 residues: CASSLNASPYNEQFF. Written as DNA, the CDR3 is TGCGCCAGCAGCTTGAATGCTAGCCCCTACAATGAGCAGTTCTTC. The complete variable domain, with remaining parts taken from reference TRBV5-1 and TRBJ2-1, reads KAGVTQTPRYLIKTRGQQVTLSCSPISGHRSVSWYQQTPGQGLQFLFEYFSETQRNKGNFPGRFSGRQFSNSRSEMNVSTLELGDSALYLCASSLNASPYNEQFFGPGTRLTVL.

V is TRBV4-1 and J is TRBJ2-7; D unresolved. Trimming shortened V by 0 bases and J by 3 bases, and 9 bases separated the two germline ends. The CDR3 totals 14 residues. From germline, CDR1 is MGHRA and CDR2 YSYEKL. The CDR3 bases are TGCGCCAGCAGCCAAGAAAGGACGTACTACGAGCAGTACTTC. This sequence encodes CASSQERTYYEQYF.

The chain couples TRBV19 to TRBJ1-1; D possibly corresponds to TRBD1 (5 bases). The germline V and J ends were trimmed by 3 bases and 5 bases, with 16 bases remaining between them. In germline, CDR1 is LNHDA, CDR2 SQIVND (reference sequence). The CDR3 loop spans 15 amino acids. The CDR3 protein is CASSILNGARTEAFF. The CDR3 nucleotides are TGTGCCAGTAGTATCCTTAACGGGGCAAGGACTGAAGCTTTCTTT. The variable domain in full, completed from reference TRBV19 and TRBJ1-1, reads DGGITQSPKYLFRKEGQNVTLSCEQNLNHDAMYWYRQDPGQGLRLIYYSQIVNDFQKGDIAEGYSVSREKKESFPLTVTSAQKNPTAFYLCASSILNGARTEAFFGQGTRLTVV.

The sample holds one count of this clone. This chain joins TRBV7-6 and TRBJ2-7; 8 bases are a match to TRBD1. Germline V gives CDR1 SGHVS, CDR2 FNYEAQ. The CDR3 has 16 residues. The ends lost 4 bases at V and 4 bases at J; junction bases unmatched: 12. The CDR3 bases are TGTGCCAGCAGCTCTACCCTGGACAGGGCGGAGTACGAGCAGTACTTC. This codes for CASSSTLDRAEYEQYF.

The chain joins TRBV6-5 to TRBJ1-1, with D hard to call. Per the germline V gene, CDR1 is MNHEY and CDR2 is SVGAGI. This CDR3 contains 15 residues. The V end lost 5 bases, the J end lost 6 bases, and 19 bases lay between the germline ends. In DNA form, the CDR3 reads TGTGCCAGCAGTCTATCTGGGCGCGGCTTCTCTGAAGCTTTCTTT. Its translation is CASSLSGRGFSEAFF.

This clone appeared a single time. The V gene is TRBV9, the J gene TRBJ2-3; the D gene is possibly TRBD1 (5 bases). V shed 3 bases and J shed 0 bases, with 11 bases lying between them. Germline CDR1 and CDR2: SGDLS and YYNGEE. The CDR3 is 15 amino acids. The CDR3 DNA reads as TGTGCCAGCAGCGGTTGGGGCAGGAGCACAGATACGCAGTATTTT. This codes for CASSGWGRSTDTQYF.

This clone was seen only a few times. The chain carries TRBV27 and TRBJ1-4; D is undetermined. The CDR3 consists of 14 residues. Looked up from germline, CDR1 is MNHEY and CDR2 is SMNVEV (reference sequence). V shed 2 bases and J shed 2 bases, with 6 bases lying between them. The CDR3 spells CASSLGLTNEKLFF. The CDR3 coding sequence is TGTGCCAGCAGTTTAGGGCTGACTAATGAAAAACTGTTTTTT.

The J gene is TRBJ2-3, the V gene TRBV5-1; TRBD2 aligns across 13 bases. The CDR3 consists of 17 residues. The V gene's germline CDR1 is SGHRS and CDR2 YFSETQ. V dropped 2 bases and J dropped 4; count of bases not matched to a gene: 7. In DNA, the CDR3 is TGCGCCAGCAGCTTTGACGGACTAGCGGGGGAAGCAGATACGCAGTATTTT. It specifies CASSFDGLAGEADTQYF.